A selection of T cell receptor beta chains follows, all from one sample in a study of cytomegalovirus exposure and HLA in healthy donors. Sequencing used immunoSEQ multiplex PCR; TCRdb keeps in-frame clones, though not all of them. The data contain some 200,000 clones, roughly 80% of them singletons. Sequences were obtained from PBMCs. Receptor source: a man aged 40-50 years in good health and CMV-seropositive. Both conserved end residues are part of each CDR3. Clone size is shown for a subset of rows, as once, few, many or a class of expanded clone.

TRBV19	TRBJ1-1	NA	CASSIEGARSEAFF
TRBV7-6	TRBJ2-7	NA	CASSLAPGGPAEQYF
TRBV7-9	TRBJ2-2	NA	CASSLPGLAGYTGELFF
TRBV30	TRBJ2-1	NA	CAWSVPNRVGNEQFF
TRBV2	TRBJ2-7	NA	CASSEGTGETYEQYF
TRBV7-2	TRBJ2-3	NA	CASSLAASGGTDTQYF
TRBV7-3	TRBJ2-3	NA	CASSLTGLTDTQYF
TRBV28	TRBJ1-2	NA	CASRSPRTVMNYGYTF
TRBV29-1	TRBJ1-2	NA	CSARDTAILNYGYTF
TRBV10-3	TRBJ2-1	NA	CAISETRQEQFF
TRBV6-4	TRBJ2-1	NA	CASSEGLAGGPDEQFF
TRBV30	TRBJ2-1	NA	CAWSGGRGDNEQFF
TRBV12-5	TRBJ2-7	few	CASGLVSGPKTYEQYF
TRBV6-5	TRBJ2-5	NA	CASSSTSGGAETQYF
TRBV14	TRBJ1-6	NA	CASSQDLPAGVSPLHF
TRBV7-9	TRBJ2-3	NA	CASSEGTGGVDTQYF
TRBV9	TRBJ2-3	NA	CASSVEQATDTQYF
TRBV4-2	NA	NA	CASSRRWGSSYEQYF
TRBV25-1	TRBJ1-1	NA	CASSVLGGTEAFF
TRBV9	TRBJ2-5	NA	CASSGTSGGGQETQYF
TRBV6-4	TRBJ2-3	few	CASSDSPGGAGTDTQYF
TRBV15	TRBJ2-7	NA	CATSRDRSLVYEQYF
TRBV2	TRBJ1-2	NA	CASSDGELGNGYTF
TRBV29-1	TRBJ2-2	once	CSAIQTPGELFF
TRBV19	TRBJ2-3	NA	CASSPWDRGADTQYF
TRBV15	TRBJ2-1	NA	CATSRVSGAYNEQFF
TRBV5-1	TRBJ2-2	NA	CASREAGVGGELFF
TRBV7-9	TRBJ1-2	once	CSSSSLASYRGDGYTF
TRBV27	TRBJ2-5	NA	CASSLNGRVRQETQYF
TRBV4-1	TRBJ1-5	NA	CASSQVDRGDQPQHF
TRBV29-1	TRBJ1-4	NA	CSVAGGMATNEKLFF
TRBV18	TRBJ2-3	few	CASSPRTGMLTDTQYF
TRBV6-5	TRBJ1-2	NA	CASSRTGPNYGYTF
TRBV10-1	TRBJ2-7	NA	CASSESGTIYEQYF
TRBV19	TRBJ1-5	few	CASSAGTGPRQPQHF
TRBV9	TRBJ1-1	few	CASSVWRSGTEAFF
TRBV29-1	TRBJ2-5	NA	CSVVPGGNLETQYF
TRBV5-8	TRBJ1-5	NA	CASSVTGGGNQPQHF
TRBV13	TRBJ2-7	NA	CASSPRTGDLYEQYF
TRBV30	TRBJ2-3	NA	CAWSRTQGAMTDTQYF
TRBV9	TRBJ2-1	NA	CASSVAGNSYNEQFF
TRBV18	TRBJ1-5	NA	CASCGQQYQPQHF
TRBV5-1	TRBJ2-3	NA	CASSFGGQGVTDTQYF
TRBV28	TRBJ2-1	once	CASRGGSSDEQFF
TRBV7-2	TRBJ1-6	NA	CASSPRTGGGGSPLHF
TRBV7-2	TRBJ2-3	NA	CASIPGSVSDTQYF
TRBV5-4	TRBJ2-2	NA	CASSRQGNTGELFF
TRBV19	TRBJ2-5	NA	CASSMRGASETQYF
TRBV29-1	TRBJ1-5	NA	CSVVTGGGQPQHF
TRBV5-6	TRBJ1-1	NA	CASSLATGITEAFF
TRBV30	TRBJ2-5	NA	CAWSGPGSGGGETQYF
TRBV27	TRBJ2-7	NA	CASRSTGTGGYEQYF
TRBV4-2	TRBJ2-7	NA	CASSQGGVYEQYF
TRBV13	TRBJ2-2	NA	CASLPGTINTGELFF